The T cell receptor beta chain described here comes from a study of CD8+ T cells in alopecia areata. Study summary: Oral tofacitinib (5 to 10 mg twice daily) was administered to treated patients. General observations from the study: TCR sharing was clearer in mice than between patients, perhaps partly owing to patient HLA diversity. Compared with normal scalp, lesional scalp had higher clonality and more expanded CD8+ clones. Sequence data from scalp samples additionally include resident alphabeta T cells of normal skin.

Of note for this clone: Its cognate antigen is unknown.

CDR3 size: 13 residues. The ends were cut back, 6 bases at V and 4 bases at J, with 15 bases in the middle. The germline CDR1 and CDR2 sequences are SQVTM and ANQGSEA. Obtained from alopecia areata patients were lesional scalp punch biopsies along with peripheral blood. TCR sequencing used cDNA made by reverse transcription of extracted RNA. Data came from immunoSEQ multiplex PCR; TCRdb stores just in-frame clones and leaves some out. Of about 12,000 clones listed, roughly 50% were seen once; the top ten hold about an eighth. V and J are TRBV29-1 and TRBJ1-1, with D possibly matching TRBD1 (5 bases). The clonotype was recovered from a human donor with alopecia areata. The sequenced sample consisted of skin. CDR3 residues: CSVTTVSSTEAFF. In DNA, the CDR3 is TGCAGCGTAACGACAGTTTCGAGCACTGAAGCTTTCTTT.